A single sample gave rise to the 27 T cell receptor beta chains below, sequenced in a study of CD8 T cells in Susac syndrome. Reverse transcription used about 0.45 to 1 ug RNA and random hexamers. TCRdb fed the immunoSEQ multiplex PCR reads into MiXCR, producing one record per CDR3 protein. The repertoire holds around 130,000 distinct CDR3 sequences, with under 95% as singletons. Specimen: CD8+ T cells from PBMCs. The receptors were sampled from a human donor with multiple sclerosis.

This chain connects TRBV25-1 to TRBJ2-1; TRBD2 matches at 7 bases. Germline assignment: CDR1 MGHDK and CDR2 SYGVNS. Trimming at V came to 4 bases and at J to 7 bases, leaving 16 bases not matched to a gene. The CDR3 spans 17 residues. The CDR3 protein is CASSGDSFGGSYNEQFF. The CDR3 DNA reads TGTGCCAGCAGTGGAGACAGCTTCGGCGGGAGTTATAATGAGCAGTTCTTC. The entire variable domain, with the rest obtained from reference TRBV25-1 and TRBJ2-1, is as follows: EADIYQTPRYLVIGTGKKITLECSQTMGHDKMYWYQQDPGMELHLIHYSYGVNSTEKGDLSSESTVSRIRTEHFPLTLESARPSHTSQYLCASSGDSFGGSYNEQFFGPGTRLTVL.

The gene calls are TRBV6-2 or TRBV6-3 and TRBJ1-1; D is perhaps TRBD1 (5 bases). Per the germline V gene, CDR1 is MNHEY and CDR2 is SVGEGT. This CDR3 is built from 13 residues. V was clipped by 10 bases and J by 3 bases, with 15 bases between them. The CDR3 loop reads CATSTGFHTEAFF. CDR3 nucleotide sequence: TGTGCCACCTCCACAGGTTTTCACACTGAAGCTTTCTTT.

This rearrangement joins TRBV15 to TRBJ2-7, with D maybe TRBD2 (5 bases). The CDR3 runs 14 residues. V was pared by 1 base and J by 6 bases, with 13 bases between. Germline CDR1 LNHNV, CDR2 YYDKDF (reference sequence). The CDR3 coding sequence is TGTGCCACCAGCAGAGCCACTAGTCTCCCCGAGCAGTACTTC. Translating it yields CATSRATSLPEQYF.

J is TRBJ1-1 and V is TRBV19; no definite D call. Germline-derived CDR1 and CDR2 are LNHDA and SQIVND (reference sequence). V dropped 6 bases and J dropped 2 bases, with 10 bases sitting between them. This CDR3 comprises 13 residues. This CDR3 is CASSWAVNTEAFF. For the CDR3, the DNA is TGTGCCAGTAGCTGGGCGGTTAACACTGAAGCTTTCTTT.

The chain couples TRBV5-6 to TRBJ2-7, with D possibly being TRBD1 (5 bases). The CDR3 spans 14 residues. V was cut by 0 bases and J by 3 bases, with 10 bases left in between. In germline, CDR1 is SGHDT, CDR2 YYEEEE. The CDR3 loop reads CASSLGQDIYEQYF. The CDR3 DNA follows: TGTGCCAGCAGCTTGGGCCAGGACATCTACGAGCAGTACTTC.

J is TRBJ1-5 and V is TRBV24-1, with 7 bases identical to TRBD1. The germline gives CDR1 KGHDR, CDR2 SFDVKD. The CDR3 sequence is 16 residues long. V gave up 2 bases and J gave up 5 bases; unmatched junction bases: 8. The CDR3 sequence is CATSDSGDSQDQPQHF. The CDR3, as DNA: TGTGCCACCAGTGATTCCGGGGACAGTCAAGATCAGCCCCAGCATTTT.

V usage is TRBV6-1 and J usage is TRBJ2-1, with D perhaps TRBD1 or TRBD2 (5 bases each). V lost 5 bases to trimming and J lost 4 bases, with 15 bases between them. CDR3 length: 15 amino acids. CDR1 MNHNS and CDR2 SASEGT come from the germline V gene. Here the CDR3 DNA reads TGTGCCAGCAGTCCCCGGGGCCTTGCATACAATGAGCAGTTCTTC. This sequence encodes CASSPRGLAYNEQFF.

This chain links TRBV12-3 or TRBV12-4 with TRBJ1-1, with 7 bases lining up with TRBD1. V trimming: 4 bases; J trimming: 4 bases; junction bases outside the gene matches: 3. The CDR3 is 13 residues long. This CDR3 is CASSSGGGTEAFF. The CDR3 region has the DNA TGTGCCAGCAGTTCAGGGGGTGGCACTGAAGCTTTCTTT.

V gene TRBV12-3 or TRBV12-4 combines with J gene TRBJ2-2; weak D call: TRBD2 (5 bases). Trimming shortened V by 5 bases and J by 4 bases, and 11 bases separated the two germline ends. The CDR3 covers 14 residues. The CDR3 DNA reads as TGTGCCAGCAGTCTTACTAGTCCCACCGGGGAGCTGTTTTTT. Residues: CASSLTSPTGELFF.

The CDR3 loop reads CASSLGGEPYNEQFF. Here the CDR3 DNA reads TGTGCCAGCAGCCTCGGGGGTGAACCCTACAATGAGCAGTTCTTC. The V and J genes are TRBV9 and TRBJ2-1; D perhaps matches TRBD2 (6 bases). V was trimmed by 4 bases and J by 2 bases, leaving 13 bases between them. The CDR3 loop spans 15 amino acids. CDR1 is SGDLS, CDR2 YYNGEE, per germline.

The V and J genes are TRBV18 and TRBJ2-1; possible D gene TRBD1, 5 bases. Trimming removed 4 bases from V and 10 bases from J, with 29 bases in between. Germline V lookup: CDR1 KGHSH, CDR2 LQKENI. The CDR3 runs 18 residues. The CDR3 reads CASSLGSLGAFSGMEQFF. The CDR3 DNA is TGTGCCAGCTCACTTGGAAGTCTTGGGGCCTTTTCAGGCATGGAGCAGTTCTTC.

The chain combines TRBV19 with TRBJ2-4; perhaps D is TRBD1 or TRBD2 (5 bases each). The CDR3 extends over 13 amino acids. Germline V gives CDR1 LNHDA, CDR2 SQIVND (reference sequence). V lost 6 bases to trimming and J lost 6 bases, with 12 bases between them. The CDR3 protein is CASRGEWGNIQYF. The CDR3, as DNA: TGTGCCAGTAGGGGGGAATGGGGAAACATTCAGTACTTC.

The rearrangement links TRBV6-1 to TRBJ2-7, with a possible D match to TRBD2 (6 bases). This CDR3 comprises 16 residues. The V end lost 6 bases, the J end lost 1 base, and 19 bases lay between the germline ends. CDR1 is MNHNS, CDR2 SASEGT, per germline. The CDR3 region has the DNA TGTGCCAGCAGCCCCGCGGAGGAGGGACTTTCCTACGAGCAGTACTTC. Translated, it gives CASSPAEEGLSYEQYF.

V is TRBV5-1 and J is TRBJ1-1; 7 nucleotides agree with TRBD1. The CDR3 is 13 amino acids. Germline loops: CDR1 SGHRS, CDR2 YFSETQ. Trimming at V came to 7 bases and at J to 0 bases, leaving 3 bases not matched to a gene. The CDR3 reads CASWGQLNTEAFF. In nucleotides, the CDR3 is TGCGCCAGCTGGGGACAGTTGAACACTGAAGCTTTCTTT.

V is TRBV30 and J is TRBJ2-1; either TRBD1 or TRBD2 may supply D (5 bases each). V was pared by 4 bases and J by 9 bases, with 16 bases between. This CDR3 is 13 amino acids long. The germline gives CDR1 GTSNPN, CDR2 SVGIG (reference sequence). The CDR3 is CAWTILRDLEQFF. For the CDR3, the DNA is TGTGCCTGGACCATTCTCCGGGACCTTGAGCAGTTCTTC.

The V gene is TRBV9, the J gene TRBJ2-1, with TRBD2 matching over 9 bases. Germline V lookup: CDR1 SGDLS, CDR2 YYNGEE. The CDR3 consists of 15 residues. V was pared by 3 bases and J by 6 bases, with 7 bases of the junction left unmatched. The CDR3 here is CASSDSGSWGNEQFF. The CDR3 DNA reads TGTGCCAGCAGCGATAGCGGGAGTTGGGGCAATGAGCAGTTCTTC.

This clonotype has a single count. This chain links TRBV9 with TRBJ2-5; D is unclear. The V end lost 0 bases, the J end lost 5 bases, and 17 bases lay between the germline ends. CDR3 size: 16 residues. CDR1 and CDR2 from the germline V gene are SGDLS and YYNGEE. CDR3 sequence reads: CASSVESEGSWETQYF. CDR3 bases: TGTGCCAGCAGCGTAGAATCGGAAGGATCCTGGGAGACCCAGTACTTC.

The chain is built from TRBV30 and TRBJ2-1; 9 bases map to TRBD2. Germline loops: CDR1 GTSNPN, CDR2 SVGIG (reference sequence). V shed 4 bases and J 8 bases; nucleotides not matched to a gene: 12. This CDR3 is built from 15 residues. CDR3 coding DNA: TGTGCCTGGACAGGGAGTAGCGGGAGTAGGGATGAGCAGTTCTTC. Protein: CAWTGSSGSRDEQFF.

The chain links TRBV15 to TRBJ2-1; no clear D gene. The V gene lost 5 bases and the J gene lost 3 bases, with 14 bases spanning the gap. The germline V gene encodes CDR1 LNHNV and CDR2 YYDKDF (reference sequence). There are 15 residues in the CDR3. The CDR3 region is CATSPRPPSYNEQFF. CDR3 coding DNA: TGTGCCACCAGCCCTCGGCCCCCGAGCTACAATGAGCAGTTCTTC. Full variable domain (missing parts from reference TRBV15 and TRBJ2-1): DAMVIQNPRYQVTQFGKPVTLSCSQTLNHNVMYWYQQKSSQAPKLLFHYYDKDFNNEADTPDNFQSRRPNTSFCFLDIRSPGLGDTAMYLCATSPRPPSYNEQFFGPGTRLTVL.

This chain connects TRBV18 to TRBJ1-1, with D perhaps TRBD1 (5 bases). The V end lost 0 bases, the J end lost 1 base, and 9 bases lay between the germline ends. This CDR3 is 15 amino acids long. The germline V gene has CDR1 KGHSH and CDR2 LQKENI. CDR3 amino acids: CASSPPGGANTEAFF. Here the CDR3 DNA reads TGTGCCAGCTCACCACCGGGCGGGGCGAACACTGAAGCTTTCTTT.

This rearrangement joins TRBV4-2 to TRBJ1-4; the match to TRBD1 covers 8 bases. Germline V lookup: CDR1 LGHNA, CDR2 YNFKEQ. Unmatched junction bases numbered 11, after V lost 0 bases and J lost 8 bases. CDR3 size: 17 residues. For the CDR3, the DNA is TGTGCCAGCAGCCAAGAGGGCCTGGGACAGGTAAACGAAAAACTGTTTTTT. Residues: CASSQEGLGQVNEKLFF.

The chain employs TRBV13 and TRBJ2-1, with TRBD2 identical over 11 bases. The CDR3 length is 13 residues. The germline V gene encodes CDR1 PRHDT and CDR2 FYEKMQ (reference sequence). Germline trimming cut 4 bases from V and 10 bases from J; bases unmatched to any gene: 3. The CDR3 region is CASSSRTSGEQFF. CDR3 nucleotides: TGTGCCAGCAGCTCACGGACTAGCGGGGAGCAGTTCTTC.

This clonotype has a single count. This rearrangement joins TRBV5-1 to TRBJ2-1; D gene ambiguous. Germline V gene sequence: CDR1 SGHRS, CDR2 YFSETQ. Trimming removed 0 bases at V and 6 bases at J, with 19 bases between. CDR3 length: 17 residues. The CDR3 region is CASSLEGPRTLLNEQFF. The CDR3 nucleotides are TGCGCCAGCAGCTTGGAAGGGCCCAGGACCCTTCTCAATGAGCAGTTCTTC.

V and J are TRBV15 and TRBJ2-7; D may match TRBD1 or TRBD2 (5 bases each). The germline V gene has CDR1 LNHNV and CDR2 YYDKDF (reference sequence). The CDR3 runs to 12 residues. Trimming took off 8 bases at V and 6 bases at J, with 14 bases between the two ends. In nucleotides, the CDR3 is TGTGCCACCGGAAGGGGCGCGGGCGAGCAGTACTTC. This translates into CATGRGAGEQYF.

This clonotype was seen once. The V call is TRBV29-1, the J call TRBJ2-1; 11 bases align to TRBD2. CDR3 size: 13 residues. Germline V gene data show CDR1 as SQVTM and CDR2 as ANQGSEA. The CDR3 region is CRVGTSGYNEQFF. CDR3 coding DNA: TGCAGGGTCGGGACTAGCGGTTACAATGAGCAGTTCTTC.

The rearrangement uses TRBV3-1 and TRBJ2-7, with a tentative D call TRBD2 (5 bases). Trimming removed 5 bases from V and 11 bases from J, with 19 bases in between. The germline V gene has CDR1 LGHDT and CDR2 YNNKEL (reference sequence). The length of the CDR3 is 13 residues. The CDR3 DNA follows: TGTGCCAGCAGCTCCCCTGGACTGGACCAGGAGTACTTC. Protein sequence: CASSSPGLDQEYF.

The rearrangement links TRBV14 to TRBJ2-7, with a weak D call TRBD2 (5 bases). Trimming took off 1 base at V and 0 bases at J, with 13 bases between the two ends. The germline V gene has CDR1 SGHDN and CDR2 FVKESK. The CDR3 covers 16 residues. In DNA, the CDR3 is TGTGCCAGCAGCCAAGGTGAACTAGTGAGCTCCTACGAGCAGTACTTC. Translation gives CASSQGELVSSYEQYF.